This T cell receptor (beta chain) came from a study of beta chain features in type 1 diabetes. Overall study results and limits: Across all four CD4+ subsets, people with type 1 diabetes showed modestly shorter TCRB CDR3s. There were fewer insertions and more deletions at the VDJ junctions of type 1 diabetes patients.

Expressed TCRB transcripts were sequenced because the isolated RNA had all been reverse transcribed beforehand. The method was immunoSEQ multiplex PCR; TCRdb's version includes in-frame clones alone and lacks a portion of them. Of about 15,000 clones in the sample, 55% to 70% were seen once. The CDR3 has 16 amino acids. Germline lookup yields CDR1 MNHNS and CDR2 SASEGT. With V trimmed by 4 bases and J by 1 base, 5 bases remained unmatched. This clone was observed a single time. Its antigen is currently unknown. Material: Tregs from blood. This TCR derives from a man aged 30-40 years with type 1 diabetes. This chain connects TRBV6-1 to TRBJ1-3; 9 bases align to TRBD1. The CDR3 region is CASSGVQGASGNTIYF. The DNA for the CDR3 is TGTGCCAGCAGTGGAGTACAGGGGGCTTCTGGAAACACCATATATTTT.